One sample yielded the 31 T cell receptor beta chains listed below, sequenced in a study of blood T cell repertoires in COVID-19. Method: immunoSEQ multiplex PCR; TCRdb's copy keeps in-frame clones and lacks some. The data contain a few hundred thousand clones, roughly 85% of them singletons. The material sequenced was PBMCs or T cells enriched from blood (not recorded which). The source is a woman in her thirties or forties with acute COVID-19.

The CDR3 region is CASSPGGGSYGYTF. In nucleotides, the CDR3 is TGTGCCAGCAGCCCTGGGGGGGGTAGCTATGGCTACACCTTC. The V and J genes are TRBV7-3 and TRBJ1-2, with D perhaps matching TRBD1 (5 bases). V was trimmed by 5 bases and J by 4 bases, leaving 14 bases between them. The CDR3 covers 14 residues. Germline V gives CDR1 SGHTA, CDR2 FQGTGA.

The chain links TRBV4-1 to TRBJ2-1, with D perhaps matching TRBD1 (6 bases). Trimming removed 3 bases at V and 3 bases at J, with 12 bases between. The CDR3 has 15 residues. Germline CDR1 is MGHRA and CDR2 is YSYEKL. CDR3 bases: TGCGCCAGCAGCCAGCACAGGGACCTCTACAATGAGCAGTTCTTC. Protein: CASSQHRDLYNEQFF.

The V call is TRBV5-6, the J call TRBJ1-5, with TRBD1 identical over 7 bases. The V gene's germline CDR1 is SGHDT and CDR2 YYEEEE. With V trimmed by 3 bases and J by 4 bases, 7 bases remained unmatched. The CDR3 totals 15 residues. The CDR3 loop reads CASSSLRQGNQPQHF. The CDR3 bases are TGTGCCAGCAGCTCCTTACGACAGGGTAATCAGCCCCAGCATTTT.

The V gene is TRBV20-1, the J gene TRBJ1-1, with D unresolved. Deletions cut 5 bases from V and 9 bases from J, with 10 bases between. CDR3 size: 10 residues. The V gene's germline CDR1 is DFQATT and CDR2 SNEGSKA (reference sequence). The CDR3 sequence: CSALTDQAFF. The CDR3, as DNA: TGCAGTGCTTTGACTGACCAAGCTTTCTTT.

The chain joins TRBV25-1 to TRBJ1-6, with TRBD1 as a possible D gene (6 bases). From germline, CDR1 is MGHDK and CDR2 SYGVNS. V was trimmed by 6 bases and J by 7 bases, leaving 19 bases between them. CDR3 length equals 16 residues. This chain's CDR3 is CASRATGGGWNSPLHF. The CDR3 DNA reads TGTGCCAGCAGGGCAACGGGTGGGGGCTGGAATTCACCCCTCCACTTT.

The table lists this clone with a count of one. Other DNA variants within this sample encode the same CDR3. The rearrangement uses TRBV7-9 and TRBJ1-1; D unresolved. V lost 5 bases and J 2 bases, leaving 6 bases between the germline ends. The germline V gene encodes CDR1 SEHNR and CDR2 FQNEAQ (reference sequence). This CDR3 region has 12 residues. The DNA for the CDR3 is TGTGCCAGCAGCCTGTTAAACACTGAAGCTTTCTTT. It specifies CASSLLNTEAFF.

The CDR3 protein is CASRGLDLAGNTIYF. The CDR3 DNA is TGTGCCAGCCGGGGACTGGACTTGGCTGGAAACACCATATATTTT. The rearrangement uses TRBV19 and TRBJ1-3; D may be TRBD1 (5 bases). V lost 9 bases and J 2 bases, leaving 17 bases between the germline ends. Germline lookup yields CDR1 LNHDA and CDR2 SQIVND (reference sequence). CDR3 length: 15 residues. Together with reference TRBV19 and TRBJ1-3, the CDR3 gives the full variable domain: DGGITQSPKYLFRKEGQNVTLSCEQNLNHDAMYWYRQDPGQGLRLIYYSQIVNDFQKGDIAEGYSVSREKKESFPLTVTSAQKNPTAFYLCASRGLDLAGNTIYFGEGSWLTVV.

The table lists this clone with a count of one. The V gene is TRBV5-1, the J gene TRBJ1-1; 7 bases align to TRBD1. Germline CDR1 is SGHRS and CDR2 is YFSETQ. This CDR3 contains 13 residues. J gave up 6 bases and V 0 bases, and 2 bases lay outside the gene matches. CDR3 coding DNA: TGCGCCAGCAGCTTGGCCGACAGGGCTGAAGCTTTCTTT. Translation: CASSLADRAEAFF.

The V and J genes are TRBV21-1 and TRBJ2-2; whether TRBD1, the table's D call, matches the DNA was not checked. TRBV21-1 is shown as a pseudogene. This CDR3 is built from 16 residues. Here the CDR3 reads CASSKVAHRGPGELFF. The CDR3 coding sequence is TGTGCCAGCAGCAAAGTGGCCCACAGGGGACCCGGGGAGCTGTTTTTT.

The rearrangement links TRBV28 to TRBJ2-5; D is unresolved. This CDR3 is 14 amino acids long. From germline, CDR1 is MDHEN and CDR2 SYDVKM. V dropped 1 base and J dropped 7 bases, with 13 bases sitting between them. The chain's CDR3 is CASSLSHIPRTQYF. For the CDR3, the DNA is TGTGCCAGCAGTTTATCCCATATCCCGAGGACCCAGTACTTC.

The V and J genes are TRBV5-1 and TRBJ1-1; D may be TRBD1 (6 bases). From germline, CDR1 is SGHRS and CDR2 YFSETQ. The V end lost 1 base, the J end lost 2 bases, and 15 bases lay between the germline ends. This CDR3 contains 16 residues. In DNA, the CDR3 is TGCGCCAGCAGCTTGAATGGGGGCGCGAGAAACACTGAAGCTTTCTTT. Translated, it gives CASSLNGGARNTEAFF.

V and J are TRBV2 and TRBJ2-2; 8 bases fit TRBD1. V shed 7 bases, J shed 6 bases, and the junction held 4 bases outside the gene matches. CDR3 length: 13 amino acids. Per germline, CDR1 SNHLY and CDR2 FYNNEI. Here the CDR3 DNA reads TGTGCCAGCAAGTTACAGGGGGCCGGGGAGCTGTTTTTT. Its protein is CASKLQGAGELFF. The whole variable domain, filled in from reference TRBV2 and TRBJ2-2, reads EPEVTQTPSHQVTQMGQEVILRCVPISNHLYFYWYRQILGQKVEFLVSFYNNEISEKSEIFDDQFSVERPDGSNFTLKIRSTKLEDSAMYFCASKLQGAGELFFGEGSRLTVL.

This chain joins TRBV9 and TRBJ2-2, with TRBD1 matching 8 bases. The CDR3 has 16 residues. Germline trimming cut 0 bases from V and 3 bases from J; bases unmatched to any gene: 4. The V gene's germline CDR1 is SGDLS and CDR2 YYNGEE. This CDR3 is CASSVGTGWDTGELFF. The CDR3 DNA is TGTGCCAGCAGCGTAGGGACAGGGTGGGACACCGGGGAGCTGTTTTTT.

This clone was seen a single time. This chain links TRBV6-5 with TRBJ2-2; D may be TRBD2 (5 bases). CDR1 and CDR2 from the germline V gene are MNHEY and SVGAGI. The CDR3 covers 14 residues. Trimming took 6 bases from V and 9 from J, leaving 17 bases between them. CDR3 protein: CASRTTTVRRELFF. The CDR3 region has the DNA TGTGCCAGCAGGACTACGACGGTGCGGAGGGAGCTGTTTTTT.

This chain uses TRBV9 with TRBJ2-1; D is perhaps TRBD2 (6 bases). Per the germline V gene, CDR1 is SGDLS and CDR2 is YYNGEE. Trimming shortened V by 4 bases and J by 3 bases, and 8 bases separated the two germline ends. CDR3 length equals 13 residues. The DNA of the CDR3 is TGTGCCAGCAGCCCGGGGGACTACAATGAGCAGTTCTTC. It translates to CASSPGDYNEQFF.

This chain uses TRBV19 with TRBJ2-1, with 10 positions matching TRBD2. The junction had 9 bases not matched to a gene; V was cut back by 5 bases and J by 8 bases. The CDR3 totals 15 residues. Germline CDR1 LNHDA, CDR2 SQIVND (reference sequence). CDR3 in amino acids: CASSLQREGYYEQFF. The CDR3 DNA reads TGTGCCAGTAGTCTCCAGCGGGAGGGTTACTATGAGCAGTTCTTC.

This clone was found once. This sequence joins TRBV4-3 and TRBJ1-1; TRBD1 is a possible D gene (6 bases). Germline values: CDR1 LGHNA, CDR2 YSLEER. V lost 4 bases and J 5 bases, leaving 11 bases between the germline ends. The CDR3 contains 13 residues. The CDR3, as DNA: TGCGCCAGCAGCCGAGTACAGGGAACTGAAGCTTTCTTT. This sequence encodes CASSRVQGTEAFF.

This sequence joins TRBV6-5 and TRBJ1-2, with unresolved D. There are 12 residues in the CDR3. Germline V gene data show CDR1 as MNHEY and CDR2 as SVGAGI. With 6 bases removed from V and 8 bases from J, the gap between germline ends came to 13 bases. The CDR3 spells CASRDSGYGYTF. In nucleotides, the CDR3 is TGTGCCAGCAGGGACTCGGGATACGGCTACACCTTC.

The chain links TRBV15 to TRBJ2-2, with 9 positions matching TRBD1. This CDR3 region has 16 residues. Germline V gene sequence: CDR1 LNHNV, CDR2 YYDKDF (reference sequence). Trimming removed 1 base from V and 5 bases from J; junction bases left unmatched: 5. This CDR3 is CATSRGRTGETGELFF. Written as DNA, the CDR3 is TGTGCCACCAGCAGAGGCAGGACAGGGGAAACCGGGGAGCTGTTTTTT.

V and J are TRBV15 and TRBJ1-2; the match to TRBD1 covers 9 bases. Germline loops: CDR1 LNHNV, CDR2 YYDKDF (reference sequence). The CDR3 totals 15 residues. J was trimmed by 2 bases and V by 3 bases; bases with no gene match: 4. The DNA for the CDR3 is TGTGCCACCAGCAGGGGACAGGGTTGGAACTATGGCTACACCTTC. It yields the protein CATSRGQGWNYGYTF.

This chain joins TRBV28 and TRBJ1-1; D may be TRBD1 (6 bases). The CDR3 extends over 15 amino acids. The germline V gene has CDR1 MDHEN and CDR2 SYDVKM. V dropped 8 bases and J dropped 4 bases, with 20 bases sitting between them. Written as DNA, the CDR3 is TGTGCCAGCCTGCCGTGGACAGAGGGTAGCACTGAAGCTTTCTTT. Its protein is CASLPWTEGSTEAFF.

This clone has a single count. The chain recombines TRBV6-5 with TRBJ2-7; D unclear. The CDR3 is made up of 13 amino acids. Germline CDR1 and CDR2: MNHEY and SVGAGI. Trimming took 6 bases from V and 3 from J, leaving 12 bases between them. CDR3: CASSRLPYYEQYF. The CDR3 coding sequence is TGTGCCAGCAGCAGGCTACCGTACTACGAGCAGTACTTC.

V gene TRBV7-9 combines with J gene TRBJ1-2; 9 bases match TRBD1. The CDR3 totals 16 residues. Germline loops: CDR1 SEHNR, CDR2 FQNEAQ (reference sequence). V trimming: 3 bases; J trimming: 0 bases; junction bases outside the gene matches: 5. The CDR3 nucleotides read TGTGCCAGCAGCTTTGGACAGGGGATGTCTAACTATGGCTACACCTTC. As protein: CASSFGQGMSNYGYTF. Looking up the rest from reference TRBV7-9 and TRBJ1-2 gives the full variable domain: DTGVSQNPRHKITKRGQNVTFRCDPISEHNRLYWYRQTLGQGPEFLTYFQNEAQLEKSRLLSDRFSAERPKGSFSTLEIQRTEQGDSAMYLCASSFGQGMSNYGYTFGSGTRLTVV.

This clone has only a few counts. The CDR3 sequence is CASSLSPPLNTEAFF. The CDR3 DNA is TGTGCCAGCAGTTTATCCCCCCCGTTGAACACTGAAGCTTTCTTT. The chain joins TRBV27 to TRBJ1-1; D remains ambiguous. This CDR3 is built from 15 residues. Germline values: CDR1 MNHEY, CDR2 SMNVEV (reference sequence). Trimming removed 0 bases at V and 0 bases at J, with 8 bases between.

The J gene is TRBJ2-1, the V gene TRBV7-2; D perhaps matches TRBD1 (5 bases). In germline, CDR1 is SGHTA, CDR2 FQGNSA. There are 15 residues in the CDR3. V lost 2 bases and J lost 5, with 13 bases in between. CDR3 DNA: TGTGCCAGCAGCTTATACAGGCCCCCAAACAATGAGCAGTTCTTC. Its protein is CASSLYRPPNNEQFF.

The chain couples TRBV9 to TRBJ2-3; 8 bases line up with TRBD2. The germline CDR1 and CDR2 sequences are SGDLS and YYNGEE. CDR3 length equals 17 residues. Losses at the gene ends were 4 bases for V and 1 base for J; bases not matched to a gene: 11. In DNA, the CDR3 is TGTGCCAGCAGCCCCAGAGGAGCGGGGGCGGGCACAGATACGCAGTATTTT. This sequence encodes CASSPRGAGAGTDTQYF.

V gene TRBV5-4 combines with J gene TRBJ2-5; 9 nucleotides match TRBD1. With V trimmed by 4 bases and J by 3 bases, 7 bases remained unmatched. The CDR3 runs to 15 residues. CDR1 SGHNT and CDR2 YYREEE come from the germline V gene (reference sequence). The CDR3 sequence: CASSGKGQGKETQYF. The DNA of the CDR3 is TGTGCCAGCAGCGGGAAGGGACAGGGTAAAGAGACCCAGTACTTC. Full variable domain (outside the CDR3, taken from reference TRBV5-4 and TRBJ2-5): ETGVTQSPTHLIKTRGQQVTLRCSSQSGHNTVSWYQQALGQGPQFIFQYYREEENGRGNFPPRFSGLQFPNYSSELNVNALELDDSALYLCASSGKGQGKETQYFGPGTRLLVL.

The chain couples TRBV4-3 to TRBJ1-1; unclear D gene. The CDR3 covers 14 residues. Germline assignment: CDR1 LGHNA and CDR2 YSLEER. Trimming shortened V by 4 bases and J by 3 bases, and 12 bases separated the two germline ends. DNA for the CDR3: TGCGCCAGCAGCCCCGTAGTCGCGGACACTGAAGCTTTCTTT. Amino acid sequence: CASSPVVADTEAFF.

The chain uses TRBV20-1 and TRBJ1-1, with TRBD1 identical over 11 bases. The CDR3 covers 12 residues. With 3 bases clipped from V and 10 bases from J, the junction kept 4 bases outside the gene matches. CDR1 and CDR2 from the germline V gene are DFQATT and SNEGSKA (reference sequence). CDR3 in amino acids: CSASDGQGAAFF. Written as DNA, the CDR3 is TGCAGTGCTAGTGATGGACAGGGGGCAGCTTTCTTT.

The V gene is TRBV4-3, the J gene TRBJ2-2, with 10 nucleotides matching TRBD1. CDR1 and CDR2 from the germline V gene are LGHNA and YSLEER. J lost 5 bases, V lost 4 bases, and 7 bases had no gene match. The CDR3 is 16 amino acids. CDR3 DNA sequence: TGCGCCAGCAGCCTCGCCGGGACAGGGGTGACCGGGGAGCTGTTTTTT. Translating it yields CASSLAGTGVTGELFF.

This clone was seen once. The rearrangement joins TRBV5-4 to TRBJ2-1; 7 bases are a match to TRBD1. The CDR3 sequence is 15 residues long. V gave up 4 bases and J gave up 8 bases; unmatched junction bases: 12. The germline V gene has CDR1 SGHNT and CDR2 YYREEE (reference sequence). Here the CDR3 DNA reads TGTGCCAGCAGCCGATATTTAACAGGGGTTTATGAGCAGTTCTTC. It yields the protein CASSRYLTGVYEQFF. Together with reference TRBV5-4 and TRBJ2-1, the CDR3 gives the full variable domain: ETGVTQSPTHLIKTRGQQVTLRCSSQSGHNTVSWYQQALGQGPQFIFQYYREEENGRGNFPPRFSGLQFPNYSSELNVNALELDDSALYLCASSRYLTGVYEQFFGPGTRLTVL.